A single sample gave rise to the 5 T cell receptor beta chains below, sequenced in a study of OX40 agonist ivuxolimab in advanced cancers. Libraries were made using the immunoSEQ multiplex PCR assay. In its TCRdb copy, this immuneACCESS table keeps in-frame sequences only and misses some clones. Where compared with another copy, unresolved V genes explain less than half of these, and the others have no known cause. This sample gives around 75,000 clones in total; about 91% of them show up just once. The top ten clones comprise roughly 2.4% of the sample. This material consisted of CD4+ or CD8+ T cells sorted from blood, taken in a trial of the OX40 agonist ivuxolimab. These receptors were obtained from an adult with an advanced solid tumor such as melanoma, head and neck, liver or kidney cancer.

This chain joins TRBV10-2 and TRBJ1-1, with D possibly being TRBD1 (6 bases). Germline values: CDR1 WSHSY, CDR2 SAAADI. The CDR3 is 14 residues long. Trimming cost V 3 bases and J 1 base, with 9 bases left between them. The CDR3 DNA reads TGCGCCAGCAGTGAAACGACAGGGAACACTGAAGCTTTCTTT. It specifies CASSETTGNTEAFF.

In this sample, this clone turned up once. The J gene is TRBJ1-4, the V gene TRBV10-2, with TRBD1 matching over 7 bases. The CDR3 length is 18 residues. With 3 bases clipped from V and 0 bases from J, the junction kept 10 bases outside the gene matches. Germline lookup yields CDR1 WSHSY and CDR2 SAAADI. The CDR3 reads CASSEGWDRQATNEKLFF. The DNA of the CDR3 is TGCGCCAGCAGTGAAGGTTGGGACAGACAGGCAACTAATGAAAAACTGTTTTTT.

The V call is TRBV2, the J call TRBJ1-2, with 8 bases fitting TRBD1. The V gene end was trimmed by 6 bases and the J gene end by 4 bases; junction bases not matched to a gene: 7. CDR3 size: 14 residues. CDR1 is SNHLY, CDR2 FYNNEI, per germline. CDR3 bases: TGTGCCAGCAGCTCCGGGACAGGCCTCTATGGCTACACCTTC. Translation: CASSSGTGLYGYTF.

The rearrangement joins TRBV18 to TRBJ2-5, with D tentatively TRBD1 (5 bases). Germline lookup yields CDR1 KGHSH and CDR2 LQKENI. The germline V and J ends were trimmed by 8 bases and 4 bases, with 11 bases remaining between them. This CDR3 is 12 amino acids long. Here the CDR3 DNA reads TGTGCCAGCGTAGGGGCGCGAGAGACCCAGTACTTC. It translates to CASVGARETQYF.

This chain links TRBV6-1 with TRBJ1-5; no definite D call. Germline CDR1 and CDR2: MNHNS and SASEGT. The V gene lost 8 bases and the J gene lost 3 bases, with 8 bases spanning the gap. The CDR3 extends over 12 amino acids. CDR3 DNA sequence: TGTGCCAGCTCCGACCCCAATCAGCCCCAGCATTTT. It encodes CASSDPNQPQHF.